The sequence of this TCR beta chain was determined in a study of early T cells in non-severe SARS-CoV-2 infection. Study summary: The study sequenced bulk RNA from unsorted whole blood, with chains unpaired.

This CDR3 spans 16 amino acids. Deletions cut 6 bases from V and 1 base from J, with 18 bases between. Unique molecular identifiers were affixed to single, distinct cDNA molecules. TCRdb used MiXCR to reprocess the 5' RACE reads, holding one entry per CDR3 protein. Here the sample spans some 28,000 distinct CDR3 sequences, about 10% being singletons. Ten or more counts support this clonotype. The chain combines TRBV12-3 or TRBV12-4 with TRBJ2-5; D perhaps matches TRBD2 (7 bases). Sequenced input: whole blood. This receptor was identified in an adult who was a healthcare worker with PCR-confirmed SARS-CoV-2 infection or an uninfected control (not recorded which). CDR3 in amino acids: CASSPTGGGGQETQYF. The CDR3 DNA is TGTGCCAGCAGCCCCACGGGCGGGGGCGGCCAAGAGACCCAGTACTTC.